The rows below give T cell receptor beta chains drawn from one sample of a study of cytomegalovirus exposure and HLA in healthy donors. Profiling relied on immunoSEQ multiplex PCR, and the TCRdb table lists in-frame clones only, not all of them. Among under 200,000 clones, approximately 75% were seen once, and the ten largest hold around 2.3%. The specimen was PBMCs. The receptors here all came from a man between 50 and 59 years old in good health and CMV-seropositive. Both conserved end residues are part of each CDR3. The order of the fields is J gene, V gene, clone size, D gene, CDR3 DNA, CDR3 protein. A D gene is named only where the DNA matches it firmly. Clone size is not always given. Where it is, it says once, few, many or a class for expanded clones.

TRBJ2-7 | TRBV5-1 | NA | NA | TGCGCCAGCAGCTTGGGTCAGAGCAGCGGGGAGCAGTACTTC | CASSLGQSSGEQYF
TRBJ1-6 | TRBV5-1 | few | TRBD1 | TGCGCCAGCAGCTTGGCCGACAGGGGGAAATCACCCCTCCACTTT | CASSLADRGKSPLHF
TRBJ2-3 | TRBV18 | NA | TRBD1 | TGTGCCAGCTCCCCAAACAGGGACAGAGGAGTCACAGATACGCAGTATTTT | CASSPNRDRGVTDTQYF
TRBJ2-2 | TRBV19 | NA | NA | TGTGCCAGTAGTATTTTAGGACACACCTTGAACACCGGGGAGCTGTTTTTT | CASSILGHTLNTGELFF
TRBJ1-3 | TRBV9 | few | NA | TGTGCCAGCAGCCCGGACAGAGATGGAAACACCATATATTTT | CASSPDRDGNTIYF
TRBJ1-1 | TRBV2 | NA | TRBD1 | TGTGCCAGCAGTGAGGACAGGGGGACTGAAGCTTTCTTT | CASSEDRGTEAFF
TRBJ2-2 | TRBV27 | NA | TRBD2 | TGTGCCAGCAGTCTCGCGGGGGGGCGACGCACCGGGGAGCTGTTTTTT | CASSLAGGRRTGELFF
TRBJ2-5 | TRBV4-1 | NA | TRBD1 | TGCGCCAGCAGCCACCCCGACAGGGGGGAGACCCAGTACTTC | CASSHPDRGETQYF
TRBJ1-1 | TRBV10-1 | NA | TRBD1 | TGCGCCAGCAGTGAATACCGGGACAGCACTGAAGCTTTCTTT | CASSEYRDSTEAFF
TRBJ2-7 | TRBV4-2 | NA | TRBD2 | TGTGCCAGCAGCCAAGGAGCGGGGGAGTACTACGAGCAGTACTTC | CASSQGAGEYYEQYF
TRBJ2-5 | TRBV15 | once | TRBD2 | TGTGCCACCAGCAGAGATCAGAGCGGGGGGGCCGGGACCCAGTACTTC | CATSRDQSGGAGTQYF
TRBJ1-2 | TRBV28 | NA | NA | TGTGCCAGCAGTTTCGGACAGAACTATGGCTACACCTTC | CASSFGQNYGYTF
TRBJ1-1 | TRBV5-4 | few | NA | TGTGCCAGCAGCTTGTCTCGGGATACGAACACTGAAGCTTTCTTT | CASSLSRDTNTEAFF
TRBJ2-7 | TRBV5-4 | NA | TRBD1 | TGTGCCAGCAGGCCCGGGGGACAGGAGGCCTACGAGCAGTACTTC | CASRPGGQEAYEQYF
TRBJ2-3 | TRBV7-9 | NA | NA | TGTGCCAGCAGAGCGGACAGCCGTATCCGCACAGATACGCAGTATTTT | CASRADSRIRTDTQYF
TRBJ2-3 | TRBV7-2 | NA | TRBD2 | TGTGCCAGCAGCTTACGGGGGGGCTTCACAGATACGCAGTATTTT | CASSLRGGFTDTQYF
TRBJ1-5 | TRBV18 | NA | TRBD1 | TGTGCCAGCTCACTTGGACAGGGGGAGGTTCAGCCCCAGCATTTT | CASSLGQGEVQPQHF
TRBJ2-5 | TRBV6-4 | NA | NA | TGTGCCAGCCCCGGGACCCAGTACTTC | CASPGTQYF
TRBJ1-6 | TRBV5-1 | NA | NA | TGCGCCAGCAGCTTCACCCTACCTAGCGGGCCCCTCCACTTT | CASSFTLPSGPLHF
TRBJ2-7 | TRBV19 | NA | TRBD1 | TGTGCCAGTAGTCCCGGACAGGGCGTGCAGTACTTC | CASSPGQGVQYF
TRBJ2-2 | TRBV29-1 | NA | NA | TGCAGCGTTGAAGGGGCGAGGAACACCGGGGAGCTGTTTTTT | CSVEGARNTGELFF
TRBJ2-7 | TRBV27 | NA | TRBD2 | TGTGCCAGCAGTCCATTTGGACTAGCGGGGGGTACGTTTGGAGGCTACGAGCAGTACTTC | CASSPFGLAGGTFGGYEQYF
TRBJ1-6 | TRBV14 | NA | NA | TGTGCCAGCAGCAGTCAGGGGTTCGGTTCACCCCTCCACTTT | CASSSQGFGSPLHF
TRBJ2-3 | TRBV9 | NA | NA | TGTGCCAGCAGCCCGGGACGCGGCGGGGCCGCAGATACGCAGTATTTT | CASSPGRGGAADTQYF
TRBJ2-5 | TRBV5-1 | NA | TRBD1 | TGCGCCAGCAGCTCCGGACAGGGGATAGAGACCCAGTACTTC | CASSSGQGIETQYF
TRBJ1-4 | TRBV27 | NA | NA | TGTGCCAGCAGGTCCGGACACTACGAAAAACTGTTTTTT | CASRSGHYEKLFF
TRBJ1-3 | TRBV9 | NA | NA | TGTGCCAGCAGCGTAGGGGAGGTAGCTGGAAACACCATATATTTT | CASSVGEVAGNTIYF
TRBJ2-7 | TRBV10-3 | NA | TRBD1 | TGCGCCATCAGTGATTTAGGACAGGGGGTTTCCTACGAGCAGTACTTC | CAISDLGQGVSYEQYF
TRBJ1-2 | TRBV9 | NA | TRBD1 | TGTGCCAGCAGCGCGGACAGGGGGGCCTATGGCTACACCTTC | CASSADRGAYGYTF
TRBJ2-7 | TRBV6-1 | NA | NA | TGTGCCAGCAGTGATCAGGGGAGCTACTACGAGCAGTACTTC | CASSDQGSYYEQYF
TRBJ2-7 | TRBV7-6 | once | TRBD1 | TGTGCCAGCAGCACCCGGACAGGGGGCTACGAGCAGTACTTC | CASSTRTGGYEQYF
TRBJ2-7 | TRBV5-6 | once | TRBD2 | TGTGCCAGCATGGTTGATGACGGGGGGAACGAGCAGTACTTC | CASMVDDGGNEQYF
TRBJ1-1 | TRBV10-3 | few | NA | TGTGCCATCGCGGGGGGAGGGAACACTGAAGCTTTCTTT | CAIAGGGNTEAFF
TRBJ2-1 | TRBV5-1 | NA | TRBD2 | TGCGCCAGCAGCCAGTTATTAGCGGGACGGGGCACTGAGCAGTTCTTC | CASSQLLAGRGTEQFF
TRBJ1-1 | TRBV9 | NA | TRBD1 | TGTGCCAGCAGCGCTGGACAGGGGACGGGGACTGAAGCTTTCTTT | CASSAGQGTGTEAFF
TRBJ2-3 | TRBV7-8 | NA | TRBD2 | TGTGCCAGCAGTTTCCAAGCGGGGAGTAGCACAGATACGCAGTATTTT | CASSFQAGSSTDTQYF
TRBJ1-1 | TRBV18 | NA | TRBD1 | TGTGCCAGCTCACCGAGACAGGGTAGGGGGACTGAAGCTTTCTTT | CASSPRQGRGTEAFF
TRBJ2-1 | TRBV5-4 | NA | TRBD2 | TGTGCCAGCAGCTTGGAGGGGCTAGCGGGGGGTTTCTACAATGAGCAGTTCTTC | CASSLEGLAGGFYNEQFF
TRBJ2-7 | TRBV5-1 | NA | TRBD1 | TGCGCCAGCAGCTGGCGGACAGGGTTCTACGAGCAGTACTTC | CASSWRTGFYEQYF
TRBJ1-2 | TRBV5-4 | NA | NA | TGTGCCAGCAGCCCATCACTCTCCCCGGGGGATGGCTACACCTTC | CASSPSLSPGDGYTF
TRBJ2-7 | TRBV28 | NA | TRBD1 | TGTGCCAGCAGTCCCGCCGGACAGGGCTCCTACGAGCAGTACTTC | CASSPAGQGSYEQYF
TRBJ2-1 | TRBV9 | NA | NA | TGTGCCAGCAGCGTAGCGGGCGGGGCCTACTCCTACAATGAGCAGTTCTTC | CASSVAGGAYSYNEQFF
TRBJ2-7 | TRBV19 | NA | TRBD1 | TGTGCCAGTAGTATCTCCGGGACAGGGGCCTTCTACGAGCAGTACTTC | CASSISGTGAFYEQYF
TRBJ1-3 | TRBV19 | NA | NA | TGTGCCAGTAGTATAGGACAGCTAATCTCTGGAAACACCATATATTTT | CASSIGQLISGNTIYF
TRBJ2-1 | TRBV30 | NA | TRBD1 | TGTGCCCTTCGGGGACAGCCGGACAATGAGCAGTTCTTC | CALRGQPDNEQFF
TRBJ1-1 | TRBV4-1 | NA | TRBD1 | TGCGCCAGCAGCGACAGGGAGAACACTGAAGCTTTCTTT | CASSDRENTEAFF
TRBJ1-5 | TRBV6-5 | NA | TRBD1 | TGTGCCAGCAGTTCGGGACAGATTGATCAGCCCCAGCATTTT | CASSSGQIDQPQHF
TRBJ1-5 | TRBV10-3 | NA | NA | TGTGCCATCAAACAGGGCAACAATCAGCCCCAGCATTTT | CAIKQGNNQPQHF
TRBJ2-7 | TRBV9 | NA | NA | TGTGCCAGCAGCGTAGGGAGTAGCAGGGAATACGAGCAGTACTTC | CASSVGSSREYEQYF
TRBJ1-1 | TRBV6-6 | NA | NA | TGTGCCAGCAAGGGGGACACTGAAGCTTTCTTT | CASKGDTEAFF
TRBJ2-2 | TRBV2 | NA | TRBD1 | TGTGCCAGCAATACGGGACAGGGTTACCGGGGGGAGCTGTTTTTT | CASNTGQGYRGELFF